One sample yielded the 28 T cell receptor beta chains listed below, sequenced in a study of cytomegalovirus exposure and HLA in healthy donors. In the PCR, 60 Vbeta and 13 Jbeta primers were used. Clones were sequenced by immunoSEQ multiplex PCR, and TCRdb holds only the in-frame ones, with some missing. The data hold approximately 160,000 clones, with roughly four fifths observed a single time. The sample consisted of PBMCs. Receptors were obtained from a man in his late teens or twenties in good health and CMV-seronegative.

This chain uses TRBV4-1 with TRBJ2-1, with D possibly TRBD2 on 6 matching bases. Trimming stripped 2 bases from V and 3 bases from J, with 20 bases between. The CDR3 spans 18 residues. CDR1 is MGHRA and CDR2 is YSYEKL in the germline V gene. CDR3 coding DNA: TGCGCCAGCAGCCAACAAGATCGTTCGGGAGAGGGCTACAATGAGCAGTTCTTC. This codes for CASSQQDRSGEGYNEQFF.

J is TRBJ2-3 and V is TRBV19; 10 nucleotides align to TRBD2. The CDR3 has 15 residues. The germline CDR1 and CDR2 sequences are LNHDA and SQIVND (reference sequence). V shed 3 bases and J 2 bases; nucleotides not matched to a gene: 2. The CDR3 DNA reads TGTGCCAGTAGTATTAGCGGGAGGCTCACAGATACGCAGTATTTT. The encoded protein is CASSISGRLTDTQYF. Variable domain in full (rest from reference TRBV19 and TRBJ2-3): DGGITQSPKYLFRKEGQNVTLSCEQNLNHDAMYWYRQDPGQGLRLIYYSQIVNDFQKGDIAEGYSVSREKKESFPLTVTSAQKNPTAFYLCASSISGRLTDTQYFGPGTRLTVL.

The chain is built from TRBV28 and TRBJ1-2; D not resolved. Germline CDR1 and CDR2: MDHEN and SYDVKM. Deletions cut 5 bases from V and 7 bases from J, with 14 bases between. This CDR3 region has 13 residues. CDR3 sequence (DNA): TGTGCCAGCAGTCCCCAGTCCGTTGGTGGCTACACCTTC. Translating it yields CASSPQSVGGYTF.

The CDR3 sequence is CASSLQGDRHEQFF. The CDR3 DNA reads as TGTGCCAGCAGCCTACAGGGAGATCGGCATGAGCAGTTCTTC. The gene calls are TRBV7-9 and TRBJ2-1, with a weak D call TRBD1 (6 bases). Germline V lookup: CDR1 SEHNR, CDR2 FQNEAQ (reference sequence). The CDR3 contains 14 residues. V was cut by 5 bases and J by 8 bases, with 16 bases left in between.

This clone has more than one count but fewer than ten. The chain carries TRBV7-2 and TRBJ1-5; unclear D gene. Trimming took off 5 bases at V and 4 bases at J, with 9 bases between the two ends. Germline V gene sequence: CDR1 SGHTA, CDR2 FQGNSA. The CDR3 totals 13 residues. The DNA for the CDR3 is TGTGCCAGCAGCCGAGGGCCAAATCAGCCCCAGCATTTT. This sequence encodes CASSRGPNQPQHF.

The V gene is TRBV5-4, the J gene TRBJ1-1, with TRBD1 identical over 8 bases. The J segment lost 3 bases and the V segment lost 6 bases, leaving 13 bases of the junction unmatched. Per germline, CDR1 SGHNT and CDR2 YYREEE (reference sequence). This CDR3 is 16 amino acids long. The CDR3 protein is CASTPTLDREDTEAFF. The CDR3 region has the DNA TGTGCCAGCACCCCTACTTTGGACAGGGAGGACACTGAAGCTTTCTTT.

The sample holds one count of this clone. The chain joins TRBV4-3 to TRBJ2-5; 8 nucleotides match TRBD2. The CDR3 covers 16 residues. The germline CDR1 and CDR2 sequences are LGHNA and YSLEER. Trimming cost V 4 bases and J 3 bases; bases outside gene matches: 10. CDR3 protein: CASSPGLAGPKETQYF. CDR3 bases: TGCGCCAGCAGCCCCGGTTTAGCGGGGCCGAAAGAGACCCAGTACTTC.

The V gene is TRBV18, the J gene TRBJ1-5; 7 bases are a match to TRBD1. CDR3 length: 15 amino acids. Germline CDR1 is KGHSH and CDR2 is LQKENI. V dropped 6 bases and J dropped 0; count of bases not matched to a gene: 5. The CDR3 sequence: CASSGTVNSNQPQHF. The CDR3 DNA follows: TGTGCCAGCTCCGGGACAGTTAATAGCAATCAGCCCCAGCATTTT.

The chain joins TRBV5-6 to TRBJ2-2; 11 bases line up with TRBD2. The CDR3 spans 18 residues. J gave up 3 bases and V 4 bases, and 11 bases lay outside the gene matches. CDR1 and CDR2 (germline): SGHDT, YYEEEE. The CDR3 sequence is CASSLLAGGQRYTGELFF. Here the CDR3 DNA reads TGTGCCAGCAGCCTGTTAGCGGGAGGGCAGCGGTACACCGGGGAGCTGTTTTTT.

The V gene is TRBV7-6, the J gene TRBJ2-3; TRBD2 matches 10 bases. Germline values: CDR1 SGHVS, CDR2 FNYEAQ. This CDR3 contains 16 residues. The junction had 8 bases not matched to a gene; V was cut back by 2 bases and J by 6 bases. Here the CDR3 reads CASSLSSGSFTDTQYF. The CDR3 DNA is TGTGCCAGCAGCTTATCTAGCGGGAGTTTTACTGATACGCAGTATTTT.

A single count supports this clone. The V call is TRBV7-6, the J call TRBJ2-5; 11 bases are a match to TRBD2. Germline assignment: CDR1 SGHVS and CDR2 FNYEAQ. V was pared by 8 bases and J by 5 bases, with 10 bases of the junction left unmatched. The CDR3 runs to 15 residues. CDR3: CASGVIAGGPETQYF. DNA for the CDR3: TGTGCCAGCGGGGTAATAGCGGGAGGGCCGGAGACCCAGTACTTC.

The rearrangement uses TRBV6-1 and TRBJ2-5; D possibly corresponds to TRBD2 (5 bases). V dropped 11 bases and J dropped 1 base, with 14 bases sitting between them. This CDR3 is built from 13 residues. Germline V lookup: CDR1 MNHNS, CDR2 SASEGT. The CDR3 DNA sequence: TGTGCCTCCGAGGGCAGCACCCAAGAGACCCAGTACTTC. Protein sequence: CASEGSTQETQYF.

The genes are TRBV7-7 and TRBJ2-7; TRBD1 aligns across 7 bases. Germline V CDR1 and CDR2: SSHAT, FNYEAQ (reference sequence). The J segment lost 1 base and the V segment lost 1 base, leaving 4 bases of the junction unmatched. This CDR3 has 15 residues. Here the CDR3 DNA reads TGTGCCAGCAGCTTAGGACAGGGTATATCCTACGAGCAGTACTTC. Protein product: CASSLGQGISYEQYF.

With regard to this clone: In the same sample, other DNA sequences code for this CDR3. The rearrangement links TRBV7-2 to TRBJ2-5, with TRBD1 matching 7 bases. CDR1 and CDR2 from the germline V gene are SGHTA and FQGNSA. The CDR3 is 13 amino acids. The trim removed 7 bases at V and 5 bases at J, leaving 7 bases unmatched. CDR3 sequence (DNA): TGTGCCAGCACCCTCGACAGGGTCGAGACCCAGTACTTC. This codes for CASTLDRVETQYF. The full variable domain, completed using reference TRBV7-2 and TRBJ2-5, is GAGVSQSPSNKVTEKGKDVELRCDPISGHTALYWYRQSLGQGLEFLIYFQGNSAPDKSGLPSDRFSAERTGGSVSTLTIQRTQQEDSAVYLCASTLDRVETQYFGPGTRLLVL.

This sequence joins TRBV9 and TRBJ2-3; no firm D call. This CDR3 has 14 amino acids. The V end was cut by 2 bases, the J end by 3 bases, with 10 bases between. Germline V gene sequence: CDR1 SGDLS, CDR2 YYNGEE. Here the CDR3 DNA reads TGTGCCAGCAGCGTTGAGGAGCGTACAGATACGCAGTATTTT. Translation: CASSVEERTDTQYF.

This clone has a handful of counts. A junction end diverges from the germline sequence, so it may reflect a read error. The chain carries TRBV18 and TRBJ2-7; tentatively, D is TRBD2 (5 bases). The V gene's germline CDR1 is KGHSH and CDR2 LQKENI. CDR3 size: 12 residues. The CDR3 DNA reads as TGTGCCAGCTCACCACGTAACGGGAACTCTAAATTC. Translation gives CASSPRNGNSKF.

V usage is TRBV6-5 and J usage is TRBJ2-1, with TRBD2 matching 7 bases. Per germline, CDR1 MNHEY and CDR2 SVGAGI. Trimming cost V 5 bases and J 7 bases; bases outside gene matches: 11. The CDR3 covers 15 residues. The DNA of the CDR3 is TGTGCCAGCAGTCTCAGCGGGACTCCCTGGAATGAGCAGTTCTTC. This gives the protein CASSLSGTPWNEQFF.

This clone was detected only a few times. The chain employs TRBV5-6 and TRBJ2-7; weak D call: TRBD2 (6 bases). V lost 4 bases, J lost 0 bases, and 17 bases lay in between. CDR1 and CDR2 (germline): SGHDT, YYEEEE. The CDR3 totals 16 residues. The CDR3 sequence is CASSPIDRDSSYEQYF. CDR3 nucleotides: TGTGCCAGCAGCCCGATCGATCGGGACTCCTCCTACGAGCAGTACTTC.

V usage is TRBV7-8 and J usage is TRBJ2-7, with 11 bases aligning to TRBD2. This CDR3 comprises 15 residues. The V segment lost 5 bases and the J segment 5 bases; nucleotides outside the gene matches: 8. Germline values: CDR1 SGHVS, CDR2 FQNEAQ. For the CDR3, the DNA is TGTGCCAGCAGCCAACTAGCGGGAGAAAGGAACGAGCAGTACTTC. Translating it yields CASSQLAGERNEQYF.

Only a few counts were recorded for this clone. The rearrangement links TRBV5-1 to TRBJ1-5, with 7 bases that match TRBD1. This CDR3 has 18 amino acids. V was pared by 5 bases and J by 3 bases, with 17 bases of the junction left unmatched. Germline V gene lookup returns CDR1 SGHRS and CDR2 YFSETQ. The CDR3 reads CASRPTRGGQRLNQPQHF. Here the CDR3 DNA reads TGCGCCAGCAGACCGACCCGGGGGGGACAGCGCCTCAATCAGCCCCAGCATTTT.

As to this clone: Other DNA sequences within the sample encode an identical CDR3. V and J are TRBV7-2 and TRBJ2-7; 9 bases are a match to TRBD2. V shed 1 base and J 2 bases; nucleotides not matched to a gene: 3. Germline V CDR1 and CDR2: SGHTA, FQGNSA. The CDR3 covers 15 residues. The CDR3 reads CASSLGLAGTYEQYF. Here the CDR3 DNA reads TGTGCCAGCAGCTTAGGCCTAGCGGGAACCTACGAGCAGTACTTC.

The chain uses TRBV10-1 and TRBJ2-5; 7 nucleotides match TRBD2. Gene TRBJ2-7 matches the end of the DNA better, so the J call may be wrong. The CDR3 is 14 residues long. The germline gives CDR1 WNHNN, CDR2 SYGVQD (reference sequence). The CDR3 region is CASTAGRNSYEQYF. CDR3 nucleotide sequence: TGCGCCAGCACAGCGGGAAGGAACTCATACGAGCAGTACTTC.

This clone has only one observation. The CDR3 loop reads CASSSPTSGRTDTQYF. The CDR3, as DNA: TGTGCCAGTAGTAGCCCGACTAGCGGGAGGACAGATACGCAGTATTTT. V gene TRBV19 combines with J gene TRBJ2-3, with TRBD2 identical over 13 bases. Germline V gives CDR1 LNHDA, CDR2 SQIVND (reference sequence). V lost 4 bases, J lost 3 bases, and 4 bases stayed unmatched. This CDR3 region has 16 residues.

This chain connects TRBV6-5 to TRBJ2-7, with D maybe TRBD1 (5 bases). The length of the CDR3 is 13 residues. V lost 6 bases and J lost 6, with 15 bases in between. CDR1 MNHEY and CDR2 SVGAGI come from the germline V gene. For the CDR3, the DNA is TGTGCCAGCAGCCGACGATACGACAGCGAGCAGTACTTC. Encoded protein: CASSRRYDSEQYF.

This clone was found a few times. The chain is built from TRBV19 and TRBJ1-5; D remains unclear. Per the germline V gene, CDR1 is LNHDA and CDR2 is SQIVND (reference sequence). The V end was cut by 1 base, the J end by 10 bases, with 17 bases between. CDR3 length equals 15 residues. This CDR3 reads CASSIVRTAREPQHF. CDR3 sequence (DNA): TGTGCCAGTAGTATAGTCCGGACGGCTCGGGAACCCCAGCATTTT.

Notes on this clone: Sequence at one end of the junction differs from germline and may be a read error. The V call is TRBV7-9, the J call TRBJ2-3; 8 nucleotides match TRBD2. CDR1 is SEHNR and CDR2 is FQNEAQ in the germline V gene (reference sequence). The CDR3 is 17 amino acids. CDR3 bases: TGTTCCAGCAGCTGGCGAGCGGGAGAGGGGGGTCCAGATACGCAGTATTTT. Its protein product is CSSSWRAGEGGPDTQYF.

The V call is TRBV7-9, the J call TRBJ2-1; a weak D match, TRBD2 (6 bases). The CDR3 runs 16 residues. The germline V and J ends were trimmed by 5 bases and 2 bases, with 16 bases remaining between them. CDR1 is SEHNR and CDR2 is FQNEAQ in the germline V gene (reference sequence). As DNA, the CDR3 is TGTGCCAGCAGCCCGCACGGGGTAGCGGCCTACAATGAGCAGTTCTTC. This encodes CASSPHGVAAYNEQFF.

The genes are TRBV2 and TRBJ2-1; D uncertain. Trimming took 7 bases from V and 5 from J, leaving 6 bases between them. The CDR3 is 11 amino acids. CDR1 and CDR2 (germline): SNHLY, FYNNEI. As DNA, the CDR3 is TGTGCCAGCAACTATAACAATGAGCAGTTCTTC. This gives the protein CASNYNNEQFF.